This TCR beta chain is drawn from a study of T cell responses to AZD1222 COVID-19 vaccine (dated by TCRdb to the early 2020s). Study-wide context: AZD1222 recipients given second doses at about 4 weeks or at about 12 weeks were pooled, since spike-specific TCR depth and breadth were not found to differ between the two schedules. TCR sequencing covered over 230 trial participants: 200 to 220 given two doses of AZD1222 and 26 given two doses of MenACWY control vaccine. Enrollment into the trials was organized by age into subgroups of 18-55, 56-69 and 70-plus years, and those subgroups contained roughly 150, 30 and 60 TCR-sequenced participants, respectively.

This specimen's time point label, per the study, means: baseline before first vaccination. Samples from vaccinated people were obtained from the UK trials COV001 and COV002, which included a single-blind randomized controlled phase 2/3 trial of AZD1222 (ChAdOx1 nCoV-19) in healthy adults. For TCRbeta chain sequencing, PBMC samples from trial participants were taken at day 0 and at day 28 after the second dose. The CDR3 regions of human TCRbeta chains were analyzed by immunosequencing. The paper's processing steps were these. TCRs in the repertoires were compared against a reference library of SARS-CoV-2-specific TCRs that had been generated with the MIRA antigen-specificity platform. Breadth was defined as the fraction of unique TCRs that were SARS-CoV-2-associated. Depth was defined as the fraction of total T cells that were SARS-CoV-2-associated. Using the MIRA data, every spike-specific TCR was mapped to the spike region that the TCR reacted to and assigned to either a CD4 or a CD8 class. Log10-transformed breadth and depth values were compared by one-way ANOVA with Sidak's multiple comparisons tests. Imported from immuneACCESS, the table was reduced by TCRdb to in-frame sequences with V and J called. These copies leave out some clones; in studies compared against another copy, an unresolved V gene accounts for under half, and the cause of the remainder is not known. V and J calls and clone size come straight from that table; D and trimming were deduced from the DNA. Present in this sample are tens of thousands of clones, around 90% of which were seen just once. The top ten constitute about 8.4% of the sample.

As for this clone: Its antigen is still unknown. The sample holds no much larger clone one base away, and base qualities are not on file.

What the study reported, not specific to this receptor: A significant rise in spike-specific TCR breadth and depth was observed after two AZD1222 doses relative to day 0 and relative to MenACWY recipients. The 56-69-year group was small, and its depth increase did not reach significance, likely because of low power. Epitopes outside the regions mutated in the B.1.351 and B.1.1.7 variants were reportedly recognized by nearly half of the unique spike-specific TCRs. Vaccine-associated CD4 TCRs spanned the whole spike protein, with dominant responses in regions 160-218 and 743-854. Participants were mostly white British, with more females than males. The authors suggested clonal diversity may have been underestimated. Only 5 to 7 AZD1222 recipients were SARS-CoV-2 seropositive at baseline, limiting conclusions about previously exposed vaccinees. Because no day 14 peak-response samples were available, repertoires were characterized only after the peak T cell response.

The V end loses 3 bases and the J end loses 5 bases, and a stretch of 8 bases separates them. The CDR3 goes from the cysteine to the phenylalanine over 13 residues. The only DNA kept is the CDR3, 39 bases in frame from the first base. This clonotype originated in an adult in good health. The chain is encoded by TRBV12-3 or TRBV12-4 joined to TRBJ1-5; confidence is insufficient to name the D gene. The material was peripheral blood, obtained on day 0 of AZD1222 vaccination. The sequenced DNA is TGTGCCAGCAGTTTGGGCCGAGATCAGCCCCAGCATTTT. It codes for CASSLGRDQPQHF.